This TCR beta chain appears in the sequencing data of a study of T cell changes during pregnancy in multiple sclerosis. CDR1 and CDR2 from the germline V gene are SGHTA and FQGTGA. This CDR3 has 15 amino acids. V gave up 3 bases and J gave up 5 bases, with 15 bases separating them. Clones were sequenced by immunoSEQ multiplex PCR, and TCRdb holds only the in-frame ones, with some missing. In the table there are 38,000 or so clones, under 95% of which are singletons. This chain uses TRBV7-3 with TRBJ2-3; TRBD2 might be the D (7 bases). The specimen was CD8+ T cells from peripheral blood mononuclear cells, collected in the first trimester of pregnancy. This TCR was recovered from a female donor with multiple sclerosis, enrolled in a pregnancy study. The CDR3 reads CASSFGGAGLDTQYF. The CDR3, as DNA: TGTGCCAGCAGCTTTGGGGGGGCCGGCCTAGATACGCAGTATTTT.